This is a list of T cell receptor beta chains from one sample in a study of cytomegalovirus exposure and HLA in healthy donors. The repertoire was sequenced with immunoSEQ multiplex PCR; TCRdb's copy has only in-frame clones and lacks some. The table has some 150,000 clones, 63% seen once. Sequenced input: PBMCs. All receptors derive from a woman aged 60 to 75 in good health and CMV-seropositive. Each CDR3 is given with its conserved first and last residue. D genes are given only for firm matches. Clone size is stated in some rows and not others, as once, few, many or a class when expanded.

TRBV10-3	-	TRBJ2-1	TRBD1	CAIGTGSYNEQFF	TGTGCCATCGGGACAGGGTCCTACAATGAGCAGTTCTTC
TRBV10-3	-	TRBJ1-5	-	CAIGGSNQPQHF	TGTGCCATCGGCGGAAGCAATCAGCCCCAGCATTTT
TRBV7-6	-	TRBJ2-1	-	CASSLGRESKQFF	TGTGCCAGCAGCTTAGGTAGGGAGTCAAAGCAGTTCTTC
TRBV30	-	TRBJ2-7	TRBD2	CAWSVWGGNEQYF	TGTGCCTGGAGTGTATGGGGAGGGAACGAGCAGTACTTC
TRBV9	-	TRBJ1-5	TRBD1	CASSPDRDPNQPQHF	TGTGCCAGCAGCCCGGACAGGGACCCTAATCAGCCCCAGCATTTT
TRBV6-6	-	TRBJ2-1	TRBD2	CASSYSSGGSYNEQFF	TGTGCCAGCAGTTACTCGAGCGGGGGCTCCTACAATGAGCAGTTCTTC
TRBV7-9	-	TRBJ2-1	TRBD2	CASSARTSASSYNEQFF	TGTGCCAGCAGCGCCCGGACTAGCGCTAGCTCCTACAATGAGCAGTTCTTC
TRBV21-1	-	TRBJ1-1	-	CASSLPIGGHMNTEAFF	TGTGCCAGCAGCCTTCCGATTGGGGGACACATGAACACTGAAGCTTTCTTT
TRBV10-3	-	TRBJ2-2	TRBD2	CAISATSGTGELFF	TGTGCCATCTCAGCGACTAGCGGAACCGGGGAGCTGTTTTTT
TRBV28	once	TRBJ1-3	TRBD1	CASSRTGRGNTIYF	TGTGCCAGCAGCCGGACAGGACGAGGAAACACCATATATTTT
TRBV2	-	TRBJ1-2	-	CASSAGTTYGYTF	TGTGCCAGCAGTGCGGGGACAACCTATGGCTACACCTTC
TRBV5-1	-	TRBJ2-7	TRBD2	CASSGGLAGDEQYF	TGCGCCAGCAGCGGGGGACTAGCGGGAGACGAGCAGTACTTC
TRBV30	-	TRBJ2-2	-	CAWSVQGDRELFF	TGTGCCTGGAGTGTACAAGGGGACAGGGAGCTGTTTTTT
TRBV5-1	few	TRBJ1-4	-	CASSLGGTNEKLFF	TGCGCCAGCAGCTTGGGAGGAACTAATGAAAAACTGTTTTTT
TRBV18	-	TRBJ2-6	-	CASSLSGFLQTSGANVLTF	TGTGCCAGCTCACTCTCCGGGTTCCTGCAAACCTCTGGGGCCAACGTCCTGACTTTC
TRBV4-3	few	TRBJ2-1	-	CASSQDPSAVEQFF	TGCGCCAGCAGCCAAGATCCATCAGCGGTTGAGCAGTTCTTC
TRBV19	-	TRBJ2-7	TRBD1	CASSIGAGGSEQYF	TGTGCCAGTAGTATCGGGGCAGGGGGCTCCGAGCAGTACTTC
TRBV5-1	few	TRBJ2-1	-	CASSFARGYNEQFF	TGCGCCAGCAGCTTCGCCAGGGGCTACAATGAGCAGTTCTTC
TRBV28	few	TRBJ2-5	-	CASSSKAEPGPWGRETQYF	TGTGCCAGCAGTTCTAAGGCGGAGCCGGGTCCCTGGGGGCGTGAGACCCAGTACTTC
TRBV5-6	once	TRBJ2-2	TRBD2	CASSLAWREVLTGGELFF	TGTGCCAGCAGCTTGGCCTGGCGGGAGGTTTTAACAGGCGGGGAGCTGTTTTTT
TRBV5-1	-	TRBJ2-1	TRBD2	CASSSLLTSGSGDEQFF	TGCGCCAGCAGCTCCTTACTAACTAGCGGGAGTGGCGATGAGCAGTTCTTC
TRBV9	few	TRBJ1-4	TRBD1	CASSARQGGEKLFF	TGTGCCAGCAGCGCCAGACAGGGCGGGGAAAAACTGTTTTTT
TRBV30	-	TRBJ1-5	TRBD1	CAWSTDRVSQPQHF	TGTGCCTGGAGCACCGACAGGGTGAGTCAGCCCCAGCATTTT
TRBV11-3	-	TRBJ2-5	TRBD2	CASSLDRSGSIAPQETQYF	TGTGCCAGCAGCTTAGATAGGAGCGGGAGTATAGCTCCTCAAGAGACCCAGTACTTC
TRBV13	-	TRBJ2-3	-	CANTRRGTDTQYF	TGTGCCAACACGCGGCGGGGAACAGATACGCAGTATTTT
TRBV21-1	-	TRBJ2-5	-	CASSKALETQYF	TGTGCCAGCAGCAAGGCTCTTGAGACCCAGTACTTC
TRBV7-9	few	TRBJ2-7	-	CSHEPGGNEQYF	TGTTCCCACGAGCCTGGAGGGAACGAGCAGTACTTC
TRBV11-2	once	TRBJ2-3	-	CASSFLVESSTDTQYF	TGTGCCAGCAGCTTTTTGGTGGAGAGCAGCACAGATACGCAGTATTTT
TRBV5-6	-	TRBJ2-3	-	CASSLSAGTDTQYF	TGTGCCAGCAGCTTATCGGCGGGCACAGATACGCAGTATTTT
TRBV7-2	few	TRBJ1-2	-	CASSLITSGYTF	TGTGCCAGCAGCTTAATTACGAGTGGCTACACCTTC
TRBV27	few	TRBJ2-7	TRBD2	CASSLGGRAHEQYF	TGTGCCAGCAGTTTAGGCGGGAGGGCCCACGAGCAGTACTTC